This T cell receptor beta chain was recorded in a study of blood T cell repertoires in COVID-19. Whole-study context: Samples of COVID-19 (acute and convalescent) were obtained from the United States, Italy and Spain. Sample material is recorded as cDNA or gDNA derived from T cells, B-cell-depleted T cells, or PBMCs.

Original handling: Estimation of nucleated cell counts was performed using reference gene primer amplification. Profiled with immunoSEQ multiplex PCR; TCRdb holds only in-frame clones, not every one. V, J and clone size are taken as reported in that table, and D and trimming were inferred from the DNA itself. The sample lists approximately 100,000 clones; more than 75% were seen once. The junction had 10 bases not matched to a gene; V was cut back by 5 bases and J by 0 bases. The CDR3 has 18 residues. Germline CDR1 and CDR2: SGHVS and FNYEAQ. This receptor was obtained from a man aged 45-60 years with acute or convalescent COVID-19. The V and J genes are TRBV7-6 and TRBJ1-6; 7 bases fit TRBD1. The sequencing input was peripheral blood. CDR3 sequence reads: CASSRRGGQSSYNSPLHF. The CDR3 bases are TGTGCCAGCAGCCGACGAGGGGGACAGAGCTCCTATAATTCACCCCTCCACTTT. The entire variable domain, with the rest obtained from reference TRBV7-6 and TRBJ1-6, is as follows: GAGVSQSPRYKVTKRGQDVALRCDPISGHVSLYWYRQALGQGPEFLTYFNYEAQQDKSGLPNDRFSAERPEGSISTLTIQRTEQRDSAMYRCASSRRGGQSSYNSPLHFGNGTRLTVT.